Reported below is one TCR beta chain. What it binds is unknown. What was sequenced were expressed TCRB transcripts, since all of the isolated RNA had been reverse transcribed. Method: immunoSEQ multiplex PCR; TCRdb's copy keeps in-frame clones and lacks some. Among some 63,000 clones, around three fifths were seen once, and the ten largest hold about 2%. Every participating donor gave one draw, a heparinised blood sample averaging about 100 mL. Using CD45RO/CCR7/CD25/CD127/CD95/CD27, CD4+ naive, central memory, regulatory and stem cell-like memory cells were sorted. V was trimmed by 0 bases and J by 5 bases, leaving 14 bases between them. This CDR3 contains 15 residues. The germline V gene encodes CDR1 SGDLS and CDR2 YYNGEE. This specimen comes from a study of beta chain features in type 1 diabetes. The study's findings and limits: TCRB CDR3s were moderately but significantly shorter in Type 1 diabetes patients in all four CD4+ subsets.

The gene calls are TRBV9 and TRBJ1-1; TRBD1 is a possible D gene (5 bases). Sample: Tregs from blood. The sequence was collected from a woman under 30 in good health. For the CDR3, the DNA is TGTGCCAGCAGCGTAGAATCAGGGAGGGTTACTGAAGCTTTCTTT. Its translation is CASSVESGRVTEAFF.